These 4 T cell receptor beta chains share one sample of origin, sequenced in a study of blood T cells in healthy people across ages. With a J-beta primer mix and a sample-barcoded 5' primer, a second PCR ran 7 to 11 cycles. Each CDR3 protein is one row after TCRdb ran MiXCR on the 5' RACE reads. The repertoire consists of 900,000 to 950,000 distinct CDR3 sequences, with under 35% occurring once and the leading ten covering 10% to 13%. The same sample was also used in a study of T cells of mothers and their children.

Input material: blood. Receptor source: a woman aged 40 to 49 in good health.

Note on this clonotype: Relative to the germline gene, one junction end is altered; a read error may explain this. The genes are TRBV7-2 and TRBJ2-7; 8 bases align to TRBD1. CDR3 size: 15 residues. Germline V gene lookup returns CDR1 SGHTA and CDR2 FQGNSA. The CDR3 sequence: CPSSTTGTGHYEQYF. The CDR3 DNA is TGCCCCAGCAGCACCACCGGGACAGGCCACTACGAGCAGTACTTC.

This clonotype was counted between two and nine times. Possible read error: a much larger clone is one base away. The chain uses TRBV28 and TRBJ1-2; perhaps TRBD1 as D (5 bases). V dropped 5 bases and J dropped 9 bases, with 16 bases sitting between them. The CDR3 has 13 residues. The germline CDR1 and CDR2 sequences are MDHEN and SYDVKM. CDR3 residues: CASSQQVKRSYTF. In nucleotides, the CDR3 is TGTGCCAGCAGTCAACAGGTCAAGCGGAGCTACACCTTC.

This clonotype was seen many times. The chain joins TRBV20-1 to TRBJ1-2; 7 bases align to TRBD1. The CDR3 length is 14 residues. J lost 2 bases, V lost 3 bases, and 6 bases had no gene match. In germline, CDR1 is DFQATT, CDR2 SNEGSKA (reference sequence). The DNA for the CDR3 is TGCAGTGCTAGTCACAGGGGAATCAACTATGGCTACACCTTC. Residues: CSASHRGINYGYTF.

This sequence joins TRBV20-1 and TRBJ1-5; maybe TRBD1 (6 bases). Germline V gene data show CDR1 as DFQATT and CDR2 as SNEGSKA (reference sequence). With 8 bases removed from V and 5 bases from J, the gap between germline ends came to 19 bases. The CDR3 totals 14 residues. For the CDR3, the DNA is TGCAGTCCCAGCAACAACAGGGTAGATCAGCCCCAGCATTTT. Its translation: CSPSNNRVDQPQHF.